This T cell receptor (beta chain) came from a study of control samples from healthy donors and cancer patients. Only in-frame clones appear in the TCRdb table, and some are missing; sequencing was by immunoSEQ multiplex PCR. The data show roughly 88,000 clones, approximately 93% seen once. With 9 bases removed from V and 0 bases from J, the gap between germline ends came to 20 bases. Per germline, CDR1 SGHNT and CDR2 YENEEA. CDR3 length equals 17 residues. Sequences were obtained from blood. This clonotype was sampled from a woman younger than 45 in good health. The rearrangement uses TRBV11-3 and TRBJ2-2; D gene ambiguous. CDR3 in amino acids: CASVRAGRRPNTGELFF. The CDR3 DNA sequence: TGTGCCAGTGTTCGGGCTGGGCGACGACCGAACACCGGGGAGCTGTTTTTT.